The 29 T cell receptor beta chains in this list originate from one sample, sequenced in a study of shared clonotypes between healthy human individuals (dated by TCRdb to about 2020). The protocol used for the library was the immunoSEQ multiplex PCR assay. Sourced from immuneACCESS, this table was stored by TCRdb with only in-frame sequences that have V and J called. A share of the clones is absent; for the studies checked, an unresolved V gene accounts for under half, and the remainder has no known explanation. Here the sample has more than 2 million clones; approximately 94% occur a single time. 0.1% to 0.15% of the sample is in the top ten clones. Material: naive CD4+ T cells sorted from blood. Reading the label with the study, this specimen's cell subset or site is: CD45RA+ positively selected. The source is a young man in good health.

In this sample, this clone turned up once. The chain joins TRBV28 to TRBJ1-6; D is unclear. CDR3 length: 14 amino acids. V was pared by 6 bases and J by 2 bases, with 8 bases between. The germline gives CDR1 MDHEN, CDR2 SYDVKM. The CDR3 nucleotides are TGTGCCAGCAGAAGGCAGGCCTATAATTCACCCCTCCACTTT. Residues: CASRRQAYNSPLHF.

On this clone: Other DNA sequences from this sample encode an identical CDR3 as well. The genes are TRBV2 and TRBJ1-5; the D is unclear. With 2 bases removed from V and 4 bases from J, the gap between germline ends came to 6 bases. This CDR3 comprises 13 residues. Germline lookup yields CDR1 SNHLY and CDR2 FYNNEI. The CDR3 region has the DNA TGTGCCAGCAGTGAACAAGGGAATCAGCCCCAGCATTTT. Translated: CASSEQGNQPQHF.

The genes are TRBV4-2 and TRBJ1-2, with D unresolved. The germline V gene encodes CDR1 LGHNA and CDR2 YNFKEQ. The CDR3 contains 17 residues. The V and J ends lost 0 bases and 6 bases respectively, with 20 bases between them. The CDR3 sequence: CASSQEKERTADDGYTF. CDR3 DNA sequence: TGTGCCAGCAGCCAAGAAAAGGAGAGGACGGCGGACGATGGCTACACCTTC.

V gene TRBV5-8 combines with J gene TRBJ2-5; D is perhaps TRBD1 (6 bases). V was trimmed by 3 bases and J by 6 bases, leaving 18 bases between them. This CDR3 contains 15 residues. The germline V gene has CDR1 SGHTS and CDR2 YDEGEE. CDR3 in DNA: TGTGCCAGCAGCTCTTGGACAGAATCAAGAAAGACCCAGTACTTC. This sequence encodes CASSSWTESRKTQYF. The full variable domain, its missing parts supplied by reference TRBV5-8 and TRBJ2-5, is EAGVTQSPTHLIKTRGQQATLRCSPISGHTSVYWYQQALGLGLQFLLWYDEGEERNRGNFPPRFSGRQFPNYSSELNVNALELEDSALYLCASSSWTESRKTQYFGPGTRLLVL.

Notes on this clone: Germline and junction disagree at one end, which may indicate a read error. The chain couples TRBV30 to TRBJ1-4, with TRBD1 matching over 8 bases. Germline V gives CDR1 GTSNPN, CDR2 SVGIG (reference sequence). The CDR3 has 13 residues. CDR3 in amino acids: CARRTGPNEKLFF. DNA of the CDR3: TGTGCCCGGAGGACAGGGCCTAATGAAAAACTGTTTTTT.

Notes on this clone: The same CDR3 is also encoded by other DNA sequences in this sample. This chain uses TRBV9 with TRBJ2-1, with TRBD2 identical over 11 bases. Germline trimming cut 0 bases from V and 7 bases from J; bases unmatched to any gene: 3. Per germline, CDR1 SGDLS and CDR2 YYNGEE. The CDR3 sequence is 15 residues long. The chain's CDR3 is CASSVELAGVNEQFF. The CDR3 DNA reads as TGTGCCAGCAGCGTAGAACTAGCGGGAGTAAATGAGCAGTTCTTC.

V and J are TRBV7-9 and TRBJ1-5; TRBD1 might be the D (6 bases). Trimming left V 5 bases short and J 11 bases short, with 19 bases between. The CDR3 is made up of 14 amino acids. CDR1 is SEHNR and CDR2 is FQNEAQ in the germline V gene (reference sequence). The CDR3 reads CASSQSGGVGSQHF. The CDR3 DNA reads TGTGCCAGCAGCCAATCTGGGGGCGTTGGGTCCCAGCATTTT.

This clone appeared once. The rearrangement joins TRBV5-1 to TRBJ2-7; the D is unclear. The CDR3 runs 13 residues. Trimming removed 4 bases from V and 0 bases from J, with 8 bases in between. Germline V CDR1 and CDR2: SGHRS, YFSETQ. This CDR3 is CASSISYSYEQYF. The CDR3 nucleotides are TGCGCCAGCAGCATAAGCTACTCCTACGAGCAGTACTTC.

This rearrangement joins TRBV5-1 to TRBJ2-6, with D possibly TRBD2 on 5 matching bases. Germline V gives CDR1 SGHRS, CDR2 YFSETQ. Trimming took 0 bases from V and 2 from J, leaving 9 bases between them. This CDR3 has 16 amino acids. DNA of the CDR3: TGCGCCAGCAGCTTGGTCCGGGATACTGGGGCCAACGTCCTGACTTTC. Its translation is CASSLVRDTGANVLTF.

The chain has TRBV5-1 and TRBJ2-5; D gene uncertain. The germline CDR1 and CDR2 sequences are SGHRS and YFSETQ. V was trimmed by 4 bases and J by 1 base, leaving 8 bases between them. The CDR3 has 13 amino acids. CDR3 coding DNA: TGCGCCAGCAGCATCAAAGGCCAAGAGACCCAGTACTTC. This gives the protein CASSIKGQETQYF.

This clone appeared once. The chain uses TRBV7-9 and TRBJ2-1; 10 positions agree with TRBD2. Trimming took 3 bases from V and 8 from J; bases not matched to a gene: 7. Germline assignment: CDR1 SEHNR and CDR2 FQNEAQ (reference sequence). The CDR3 length is 15 residues. CDR3 region: CASSLRVGLADEQFF. The CDR3 nucleotides are TGTGCCAGCAGCTTGCGGGTCGGACTAGCGGATGAGCAGTTCTTC.

The J gene is TRBJ1-2, the V gene TRBV6-1, with D tentatively TRBD1 (5 bases). Germline-derived CDR1 and CDR2 are MNHNS and SASEGT. This CDR3 comprises 15 residues. The V end was cut by 8 bases, the J end by 4 bases, with 20 bases between. The CDR3 region has the DNA TGTGCCAGCTTTCAAGCGCGGGGCTGGGGCTATGGCTACACCTTC. Its translation: CASFQARGWGYGYTF.

The chain is built from TRBV16 and TRBJ2-1, with D unresolved. The CDR3 sequence is 13 residues long. The V gene lost 0 bases and the J gene lost 5 bases, with 5 bases spanning the gap. Germline CDR1 KGHSY, CDR2 FQNENV. CDR3 nucleotide sequence: TGTGCCAGCAGCCAATCTGCGGACAATGAGCAGTTCTTC. The encoded protein is CASSQSADNEQFF.

V is TRBV7-8 and J is TRBJ2-2, with D possibly being TRBD1 (6 bases). Germline loops: CDR1 SGHVS, CDR2 FQNEAQ. V was cut by 2 bases and J by 8 bases, with 18 bases left in between. CDR3 length equals 16 residues. The CDR3 DNA sequence: TGTGCCAGCAGCTTACGAGACAGACAGGTGAAGGGGGAGCTGTTTTTT. Its translation is CASSLRDRQVKGELFF. The full variable domain, with the rest looked up from reference TRBV7-8 and TRBJ2-2, is GAGVSQSPRYKVAKRGQDVALRCDPISGHVSLFWYQQALGQGPEFLTYFQNEAQLDKSGLPSDRFFAERPEGSVSTLKIQRTQQEDSAVYLCASSLRDRQVKGELFFGEGSRLTVL.

The rearrangement links TRBV2 to TRBJ2-7, with 8 nucleotides matching TRBD1. The CDR3 is 14 amino acids. In germline, CDR1 is SNHLY, CDR2 FYNNEI. Losses at the gene ends were 8 bases for V and 3 bases for J; bases not matched to a gene: 9. The CDR3 here is CASGPRTGLYEQYF. The CDR3 nucleotides read TGTGCCAGCGGTCCCCGGACAGGGCTCTACGAGCAGTACTTC.

This chain uses TRBV14 with TRBJ1-1, with a weak D call TRBD1 (5 bases). Germline V gives CDR1 SGHDN, CDR2 FVKESK. There are 15 residues in the CDR3. V shed 4 bases and J shed 7 bases, with 19 bases lying between them. CDR3: CASSPGDRRGGEAFF. Here the CDR3 DNA reads TGTGCCAGCAGCCCTGGAGACCGAAGGGGTGGTGAAGCTTTCTTT.

The V gene is TRBV10-3, the J gene TRBJ1-5, with TRBD1 as a possible D gene (5 bases). Germline CDR1 and CDR2: ENHRY and SYGVKD. V was cut by 10 bases and J by 0 bases, with 16 bases left in between. The CDR3 sequence is 15 residues long. The CDR3 loop reads CASALGEHSNQPQHF. The DNA for the CDR3 is TGTGCCAGCGCTTTGGGGGAACATAGCAATCAGCCCCAGCATTTT.

The genes are TRBV10-2 and TRBJ2-3; D is unresolved. This CDR3 spans 13 amino acids. CDR1 is WSHSY and CDR2 is SAAADI in the germline V gene. Trimming left V 8 bases short and J 4 bases short, with 13 bases between. The CDR3 here is CASFNGSADTQYF. The CDR3 region has the DNA TGCGCCAGCTTTAACGGGTCTGCAGATACGCAGTATTTT.

The chain has TRBV10-3 and TRBJ2-3; D possibly corresponds to TRBD2 (6 bases). The CDR3 has 15 residues. V was clipped by 2 bases and J by 3 bases, with 12 bases between them. In germline, CDR1 is ENHRY, CDR2 SYGVKD. This chain's CDR3 is CAISEVRGTTDTQYF. In DNA form, the CDR3 reads TGTGCCATCAGTGAGGTGCGGGGAACAACAGATACGCAGTATTTT.

The V and J genes are TRBV29-1 and TRBJ2-1; TRBD1 aligns across 9 bases. The CDR3 has 16 amino acids. Germline V CDR1 and CDR2: SQVTM, ANQGSEA. J was trimmed by 5 bases and V by 6 bases; bases with no gene match: 14. The CDR3, as DNA: TGCAGCGTAGCATGGGGTACCGGGACAGGGAACAATGAGCAGTTCTTC. It specifies CSVAWGTGTGNNEQFF.

V gene TRBV5-1 combines with J gene TRBJ1-2; the D gene is possibly TRBD1 (6 bases). Trimming took off 4 bases at V and 5 bases at J, with 18 bases between the two ends. There are 15 residues in the CDR3. Germline V gene sequence: CDR1 SGHRS, CDR2 YFSETQ. The CDR3: CASSDTTGQNYGYTF. The CDR3 DNA is TGCGCCAGCAGCGATACTACGGGACAAAATTATGGCTACACCTTC.

This chain uses TRBV29-1 with TRBJ2-3, with 11 bases fitting TRBD2. Germline CDR1 and CDR2: SQVTM and ANQGSEA. The J segment lost 5 bases and the V segment lost 1 base, leaving 8 bases of the junction unmatched. This CDR3 has 16 amino acids. As DNA, the CDR3 is TGCAGCGTTGAAGGGGCGGGTAGCGGGAGGGGAGATACGCAGTATTTT. Translation gives CSVEGAGSGRGDTQYF.

The chain recombines TRBV13 with TRBJ2-7, with D possibly matching TRBD2 (5 bases). Trimming stripped 2 bases from V and 3 bases from J, with 5 bases between. The germline gives CDR1 PRHDT, CDR2 FYEKMQ (reference sequence). This CDR3 is 12 amino acids long. This CDR3 reads CASSLRGYEQYF. The CDR3 DNA is TGTGCCAGCAGCTTACGGGGCTACGAGCAGTACTTC. Full variable domain (outside the CDR3, taken from reference TRBV13 and TRBJ2-7): AAGVIQSPRHLIKEKRETATLKCYPIPRHDTVYWYQQGPGQDPQFLISFYEKMQSDKGSIPDRFSAQQFSDYHSELNMSSLELGDSALYFCASSLRGYEQYFGPGTRLTVT.

The chain has TRBV5-4 and TRBJ2-1; 8 bases are shared with TRBD1. The CDR3 extends over 15 amino acids. Germline-derived CDR1 and CDR2 are SGHNT and YYREEE (reference sequence). V was clipped by 3 bases and J by 1 base; unmatched bases: 3. The CDR3 here is CASSSRQGSYNEQFF. CDR3 sequence (DNA): TGTGCCAGCAGCTCTCGACAGGGGTCCTACAATGAGCAGTTCTTC.

The chain employs TRBV27 and TRBJ1-2; no firm D call. The V gene lost 0 bases and the J gene lost 0 bases, with 8 bases spanning the gap. Germline loops: CDR1 MNHEY, CDR2 SMNVEV (reference sequence). The CDR3 length is 15 residues. The CDR3 coding sequence is TGTGCCAGCAGTTTATCTGGCTTACCTAACTATGGCTACACCTTC. Its protein product is CASSLSGLPNYGYTF.

This clone was detected only once. This chain links TRBV29-1 with TRBJ1-1, with D uncertain. V lost 4 bases to trimming and J lost 2 bases, with 17 bases between them. CDR1 is SQVTM and CDR2 is ANQGSEA in the germline V gene. The CDR3 spans 15 residues. CDR3 in DNA: TGCAGCGTTGCTATTAAGGGTATCGGAAACACTGAAGCTTTCTTT. Its translation is CSVAIKGIGNTEAFF.

The chain uses TRBV7-8 and TRBJ2-7, with 9 bases lining up with TRBD2. Germline values: CDR1 SGHVS, CDR2 FQNEAQ. This CDR3 has 16 amino acids. Losses at the gene ends were 1 base for V and 2 bases for J; bases not matched to a gene: 6. CDR3 bases: TGTGCCAGCAGCTTAGGCCTTAGCGGGAGACCCTACGAGCAGTACTTC. As protein: CASSLGLSGRPYEQYF.

The rearrangement links TRBV7-9 to TRBJ2-3; 13 positions agree with TRBD2. Germline trimming cut 5 bases from V and 4 bases from J; bases unmatched to any gene: 6. The CDR3 totals 16 residues. The germline gives CDR1 SEHNR, CDR2 FQNEAQ (reference sequence). CDR3 in amino acids: CASSETSGGPADTQYF. The CDR3 DNA is TGTGCCAGCAGCGAGACTAGCGGGGGGCCGGCAGATACGCAGTATTTT.

A note on this clone: This same CDR3 is encoded by further DNA sequences in the sample. V usage is TRBV9 and J usage is TRBJ2-3, with no clear D. The CDR3 loop spans 14 amino acids. Germline lookup yields CDR1 SGDLS and CDR2 YYNGEE. V was trimmed by 0 bases and J by 1 base, leaving 6 bases between them. The CDR3, as DNA: TGTGCCAGCAGCGTAGGTCAGGGCACAGATACGCAGTATTTT. Translated: CASSVGQGTDTQYF. The full variable domain, its missing parts supplied by reference TRBV9 and TRBJ2-3, is DSGVTQTPKHLITATGQRVTLRCSPRSGDLSVYWYQQSLDQGLQFLIQYYNGEERAKGNILERFSAQQFPDLHSELNLSSLELGDSALYFCASSVGQGTDTQYFGPGTRLTVL.